These 24 T cell receptor beta chains were sequenced from one sample in a study of tumor-infiltrating lymphocytes in primary liver carcinoma (TCRdb year 2017). The sequencer listed for this sample is Illumina HiSeq 2500. TCRbeta-specific cDNA was reverse-transcribed from 500 ng total RNA using a constant-region primer and ProtoScript II reverse transcriptase. Three nested multiplex PCR rounds, following a slightly modified ARM-PCR procedure, were used to build the TCRbeta libraries. Each of the first two PCR rounds ran for approximately 10 cycles and used multiplex TRBV1-TRBV30 forward primers together with a Cbeta reverse primer. TCRdb handled the public reads itself, with Q25 trimming in fastp and clone calling in MiXCR, and kept productive beta chains. Rows with one shared CDR3 protein collapse into an entry with the most common genes and DNA. Within this sample are 150,000 to 200,000 distinct CDR3 sequences, with approximately 64% of them counted one time only. The top ten clonotypes cover approximately 6.6% of the sample.

Blood RNA was extracted from unsorted whole blood using TRIzol reagent, and germline DNA was obtained with the DNeasy Blood & Tissue kit. Sequencing input: peripheral blood. Every receptor here comes from a woman aged 55-75 years with primary liver carcinoma and hepatitis B virus infection.

Concerning this clonotype: Possible read error: a much larger clone is one base away. This chain joins TRBV6-5 and TRBJ2-1; 7 positions agree with TRBD2. Trimming cost V 9 bases and J 3 bases; bases outside gene matches: 8. The CDR3 consists of 14 residues. Germline lookup yields CDR1 MNHEY and CDR2 SVGAGI. The CDR3 bases are TGTGCCAGGACTAACGGACTAGGCTACAATGAGCAGTTCTTC. Its protein is CARTNGLGYNEQFF.

This clonotype was seen at least ten times. The chain recombines TRBV5-5 with TRBJ2-2; 7 bases agree with TRBD1. Germline CDR1 reads SGHKS; CDR2 reads YYEKEE (reference sequence). V gave up 3 bases and J gave up 0 bases; unmatched junction bases: 2. The CDR3 covers 15 residues. As DNA, the CDR3 is TGTGCCAGCAGCTATGACAGGGCGAACACCGGGGAGCTGTTTTTT. It specifies CASSYDRANTGELFF. The variable domain in full, completed from reference TRBV5-5 and TRBJ2-2, reads DAGVTQSPTHLIKTRGQQVTLRCSPISGHKSVSWYQQVLGQGPQFIFQYYEKEERGRGNFPDRFSARQFPNYSSELNVNALLLGDSALYLCASSYDRANTGELFFGEGSRLTVL.

About this clonotype: The junction differs from germline at one of its ends, possibly a read error. This chain joins TRBV5-6 and TRBJ2-7; 7 bases fit TRBD2. The CDR3 is made up of 14 amino acids. Looked up from germline, CDR1 is SGHDT and CDR2 is YYEEEE. CDR3 in DNA: TGTGCCAGCGGCTTGGTCGGGGGGAGTCTCGAGCAATACTTC. It encodes CASGLVGGSLEQYF.

J is TRBJ2-7 and V is TRBV6-5; the D call may be TRBD1 or TRBD2 (5 bases each). This CDR3 comprises 13 residues. V was trimmed by 7 bases and J by 7 bases, leaving 17 bases between them. In germline, CDR1 is MNHEY, CDR2 SVGAGI. The CDR3 bases are TGTGCCAGCAAAATGGGGGAGCGGTATGAGCAGTACTTC. This gives the protein CASKMGERYEQYF.

This clonotype was seen once. A much larger clone is a single base away; this may be a read error. The V call is TRBV12-3 or TRBV12-4, the J call TRBJ2-3; 7 nucleotides match TRBD2. The CDR3 extends over 15 amino acids. The CDR3 here is CTSLWREKSTDTQYF. CDR3 sequence (DNA): TGTACCAGCCTCTGGCGGGAGAAAAGCACAGATACGCAGTATTTT.

Regarding this clonotype: Sequence at one end of the junction differs from germline and may be a read error. The V call is TRBV10-2, the J call TRBJ2-1; maybe TRBD1 (6 bases). The CDR3 spans 14 residues. Per the germline V gene, CDR1 is WSHSY and CDR2 is SAAADI. CDR3 sequence reads: CANRALESVNGQFF. In DNA, the CDR3 is TGCGCCAACAGGGCCCTCGAGTCCGTGAATGGGCAGTTCTTC.

This clonotype has a handful of counts. This may stem from a read error, because a much larger clone lies one nucleotide away. The rearrangement uses TRBV29-1 and TRBJ2-1; the D is unclear. The germline CDR1 and CDR2 sequences are SQVTM and ANQGSEA. The CDR3 extends over 11 amino acids. Trimming pared 5 bases from V and 4 bases from J, leaving 6 bases between. Here the CDR3 DNA reads TGCAGCGTTATACTGTACAATGAGCAGTTCTTC. Its translation: CSVILYNEQFF.

As for this clonotype: Being one base from a much bigger clone, this may be a read error. The chain is built from TRBV6-5 and TRBJ2-7; D is perhaps TRBD1 (6 bases). The CDR3 consists of 14 residues. CDR1 and CDR2 from the germline V gene are MNHEY and SVGAGI. CDR3 sequence: CSSSKGHLSYEQYF. The DNA of the CDR3 is TGTTCCAGCAGTAAGGGACATCTCTCCTACGAGCAGTACTTC.

The sample holds one count of this clonotype. CDR3 in amino acids: CASSLSSGKTYNEQFF. The CDR3, as DNA: TGTGCCAGCAGCTTATCTAGCGGGAAGACCTACAATGAGCAGTTCTTC. The rearrangement joins TRBV11-2 to TRBJ2-1; 9 bases are shared with TRBD2. J was trimmed by 2 bases and V by 2 bases; bases with no gene match: 4. Per germline, CDR1 SGHAT and CDR2 FQNNGV. The CDR3 extends over 16 amino acids.

Notes on this clonotype: This clone may be a read error of a much larger clone one base away. The chain is built from TRBV5-1 and TRBJ2-3; 10 bases are a match to TRBD1. The CDR3 loop spans 14 amino acids. Germline V CDR1 and CDR2: SGHRS, YFSETQ. CDR3 protein: CDSSLGTGADTQYF. The CDR3 DNA is TGCGACAGCAGCTTGGGGACAGGGGCAGATACGCAGTATTTT. The full variable domain, rest sourced from reference TRBV5-1 and TRBJ2-3, is KAGVTQTPRYLIKTRGQQVTLSCSPISGHRSVSWYQQTPGQGLQFLFEYFSETQRNKGNFPGRFSGRQFSNSRSEMNVSTLELGDSALYLCDSSLGTGADTQYFGPGTRLTVL.

Regarding this clonotype: A junction end diverges from the germline sequence, so it may reflect a read error. The chain uses TRBV29-1 and TRBJ2-4; tentatively, D is TRBD2 (6 bases). Germline V gives CDR1 SQVTM, CDR2 ANQGSEA. This CDR3 is built from 16 residues. CDR3 sequence reads: CGVEDLIGSAKNIQYF. The CDR3 DNA reads TGCGGCGTTGAAGATCTAATCGGGAGTGCCAAAAACATTCAGTACTTC.

This clonotype was counted at least ten times. This chain uses TRBV29-1 with TRBJ2-7, with D perhaps TRBD1 or TRBD2 (5 bases each). CDR3 length: 11 amino acids. V dropped 7 bases and J dropped 7 bases, with 14 bases sitting between them. Germline loops: CDR1 SQVTM, CDR2 ANQGSEA. In DNA form, the CDR3 reads TGCAGCGCTGGGGCTAGCTGGGAGCAGTACTTC. Residues: CSAGASWEQYF.

The J gene is TRBJ1-3, the V gene TRBV11-2; D unclear. The V and J ends lost 11 bases and 0 bases respectively, with 20 bases between them. In germline, CDR1 is SGHAT, CDR2 FQNNGV. The CDR3 covers 16 residues. This CDR3 is CAGCLRVQASGNTIYF. In DNA form, the CDR3 reads TGTGCCGGCTGCCTGAGGGTTCAAGCCTCTGGAAACACCATATATTTT.

Only one count was recorded for this clonotype. This is likely a read error, given that the CDR3 carries no conserved phenylalanine or tryptophan at its end. The V call is TRBV6-5, the J call TRBJ2-2, with 8 bases lining up with TRBD1. J gave up 8 bases and V 7 bases, and 9 bases lay outside the gene matches. The CDR3 covers 14 residues. The V gene's germline CDR1 is MNHEY and CDR2 SVGAGI. Written as DNA, the CDR3 is TGTGCCAGCATGGGACAGGTGTTAACTGGGGAGCTGTTTATT. Its protein product is CASMGQVLTGELFI.

The rearrangement uses TRBV28 and TRBJ2-3, with D possibly TRBD1 on 5 matching bases. The CDR3 is 12 amino acids. Germline CDR1 MDHEN, CDR2 SYDVKM. Trimming pared 9 bases from V and 4 bases from J, leaving 11 bases between. The CDR3 DNA follows: TGTGCCAGTCTTCAGGGTCCAGATACGCAGTATTTT. As protein: CASLQGPDTQYF.

The chain carries TRBV20-1 and TRBJ2-3; TRBD2 agrees at 8 bases. The germline gives CDR1 DFQATT, CDR2 SNEGSKA (reference sequence). V was clipped by 5 bases and J by 6 bases; unmatched bases: 13. The CDR3 has 15 residues. This CDR3 reads CSAGVREEGGDTQYF. CDR3 DNA sequence: TGCAGTGCTGGCGTGCGGGAGGAGGGAGGGGATACGCAGTATTTT.

On this clonotype itself: A read error may explain this, as a much larger clone is one base away. The chain links TRBV6-1 to TRBJ1-1, with unresolved D. This CDR3 has 13 amino acids. V shed 8 bases and J shed 4 bases, with 14 bases lying between them. CDR1 and CDR2 from the germline V gene are MNHNS and SASEGT. The CDR3 protein is CASGMVTSTEAFF. DNA of the CDR3: TGTGCCAGCGGAATGGTTACATCCACTGAAGCTTTCTTT.

The rearrangement links TRBV6-6 to TRBJ1-5, with TRBD1 as a possible D gene (5 bases). The V end was cut by 11 bases, the J end by 2 bases, with 22 bases between. The CDR3 consists of 16 residues. CDR1 is MNHNY, CDR2 SVGAGI, per germline (reference sequence). The CDR3 here is CADSSRKGAGNQPQHF. The CDR3 region has the DNA TGTGCCGACAGTTCCCGTAAAGGGGCGGGCAATCAGCCCCAGCATTTT.

Regarding this clonotype: The CDR3 does not close with the conserved phenylalanine or tryptophan, likely indicating a read error. The chain combines TRBV29-1 with TRBJ2-2, with 7 bases fitting TRBD2. The CDR3 loop spans 13 amino acids. CDR1 is SQVTM, CDR2 ANQGSEA, per germline. Trimming took 7 bases from V and 8 from J; bases not matched to a gene: 10. CDR3 in amino acids: CSAKRELTGELFY. CDR3 nucleotides: TGCAGCGCAAAGCGGGAACTTACGGGGGAGCTGTTTTAT.

To note about this clonotype: One junction end disagrees with the germline gene, perhaps due to a read error. The chain is built from TRBV28 and TRBJ2-6; D is possibly TRBD1 (5 bases). This CDR3 spans 16 amino acids. CDR1 MDHEN and CDR2 SYDVKM come from the germline V gene. CDR3 amino acids: CASSFISTPGANVLTF. The CDR3 DNA sequence: TGTGCCAGCAGTTTCATCTCCACCCCTGGGGCCAACGTCCTAACTTTC. Complete variable domain (other parts from reference TRBV28 and TRBJ2-6): DVKVTQSSRYLVKRTGEKVFLECVQDMDHENMFWYRQDPGLGLRLIYFSYDVKMKEKGDIPEGYSVSREKKERFSLILESASTNQTSMYLCASSFISTPGANVLTFGAGSRLTVL.

Concerning this clonotype: It may be a read error: a sequence one base away is much more abundant. The genes are TRBV6-1 and TRBJ1-6; 8 bases align to TRBD1. The CDR3 length is 14 residues. The germline gives CDR1 MNHNS, CDR2 SASEGT. Here the CDR3 reads CASSEQGASSPPHF. For the CDR3, the DNA is TGTGCCAGCAGTGAACAGGGGGCCAGTTCACCCCCCCACTTT.

The chain carries TRBV28 and TRBJ2-1, with 8 bases that match TRBD2. The CDR3 consists of 17 residues. V was clipped by 5 bases and J by 0 bases; unmatched bases: 9. CDR1 and CDR2 (germline): MDHEN, SYDVKM. As DNA, the CDR3 is TGTGCCAGCAGTCCCTTAGCGGGAAAGAGCTCCTACAATGAGCAGTTCTTC. Residues: CASSPLAGKSSYNEQFF.

For this clonotype: A much larger clone lies one base from this, so it may be a read error. The chain joins TRBV6-2 or TRBV6-3 to TRBJ1-5; 8 bases fit TRBD1. This CDR3 contains 15 residues. Germline-derived CDR1 and CDR2 are MNHEY and SVGEGT. The CDR3 sequence is CVSRRTGSSNQPQHF. The CDR3 DNA is TGTGTCAGCAGAAGGACAGGGTCGAGCAATCAGCCCCAGCATTTT.

CDR3 loop: CARSPRTSGRGYNEQFF. The DNA of the CDR3 is TGTGCCAGGAGCCCTCGGACTAGCGGGAGGGGATACAATGAGCAGTTCTTC. The chain links TRBV9 to TRBJ2-1, with 15 bases aligning to TRBD2. The junction had 10 bases not matched to a gene; V was cut back by 8 bases and J by 4 bases. The CDR3 is 17 amino acids. CDR1 is SGDLS, CDR2 YYNGEE, per germline.